This TCR beta chain was recovered during a study of cytomegalovirus exposure and HLA in healthy donors. Overall study context: The early release's HLA-typed donors yielded 80 million to 95 million unique TCRs. Study-wide results and limits: It was approximately 170 TCR beta chains that were listed as cytomegalovirus-associated.

Comment on this clone: Antigen: not known.

This CDR3 contains 15 residues. In germline, CDR1 is KGHSH, CDR2 LQKENI. Trimming removed 3 bases from V and 4 bases from J, with 15 bases in between. The PCR made use of 60 Vbeta and 13 Jbeta primers. Here immunoSEQ multiplex PCR was the method, and the copy in TCRdb shows in-frame clones only, minus some. Of 150,000 or so clones in the sample, roughly 85% were seen once. The TCR was taken from a man younger than 35 in good health and CMV-seropositive. The genes are TRBV18 and TRBJ1-2, with D tentatively TRBD1 (5 bases). Sequenced sample: PBMCs. The CDR3 nucleotides are TGTGCCAGCTCACCGGGGCAGGGCAACGCCTATGGCTACACCTTC. Residues: CASSPGQGNAYGYTF. The full variable domain, with the rest looked up from reference TRBV18 and TRBJ1-2, is NAGVMQNPRHLVRRRGQEARLRCSPMKGHSHVYWYRQLPEEGLKFMVYLQKENIIDESGMPKERFSAEFPKEGPSILRIQQVVRGDSAAYFCASSPGQGNAYGYTFGSGTRLTVV.